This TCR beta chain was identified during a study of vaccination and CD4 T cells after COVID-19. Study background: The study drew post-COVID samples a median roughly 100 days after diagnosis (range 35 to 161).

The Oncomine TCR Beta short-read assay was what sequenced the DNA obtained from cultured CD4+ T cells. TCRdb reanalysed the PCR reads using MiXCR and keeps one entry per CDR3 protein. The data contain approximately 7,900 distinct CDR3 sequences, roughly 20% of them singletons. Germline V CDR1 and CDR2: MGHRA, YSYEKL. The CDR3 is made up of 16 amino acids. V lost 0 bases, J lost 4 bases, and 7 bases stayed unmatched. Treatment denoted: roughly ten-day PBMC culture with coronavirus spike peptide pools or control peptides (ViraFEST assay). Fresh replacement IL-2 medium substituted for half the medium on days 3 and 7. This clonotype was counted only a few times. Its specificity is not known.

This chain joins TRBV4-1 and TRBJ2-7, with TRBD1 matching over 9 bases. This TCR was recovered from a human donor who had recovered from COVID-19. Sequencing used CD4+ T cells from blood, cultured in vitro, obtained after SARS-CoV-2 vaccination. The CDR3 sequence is CASSQDIGTGSYEQYF. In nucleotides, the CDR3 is TGCGCCAGCAGCCAAGACATCGGGACAGGGAGTTACGAGCAGTACTTC.